Below are 31 T cell receptor beta chains sequenced from a single sample in a study of beta chain features in type 1 diabetes. Expressed TCRB transcripts were sequenced because the isolated RNA had all been reverse transcribed beforehand. The repertoire was sequenced with immunoSEQ multiplex PCR; TCRdb's copy has only in-frame clones and lacks some. In the table there are some 44,000 clones, 51% of which are singletons. The sample comprised Tregs from blood. These receptors originate from a woman between 18 and 29 years old in good health.

The chain is built from TRBV5-8 and TRBJ1-2; D is unclear. The V gene lost 0 bases and the J gene lost 3 bases, with 12 bases spanning the gap. Germline V CDR1 and CDR2: SGHTS, YDEGEE. This CDR3 has 15 residues. CDR3 in amino acids: CASSLAGSGHYGYTF. CDR3 DNA: TGTGCCAGCAGCTTGGCGGGTTCGGGTCACTATGGCTACACCTTC.

Only a few counts were recorded for this clone. The chain links TRBV11-1 to TRBJ2-5; 11 bases are shared with TRBD1. The germline gives CDR1 SGHAT, CDR2 FQDESV (reference sequence). J was trimmed by 4 bases and V by 5 bases; bases with no gene match: 6. The CDR3 totals 15 residues. CDR3 DNA sequence: TGTGCCAGCAGCCCCGGACAGGGGGCAATAGAGACCCAGTACTTC. It encodes CASSPGQGAIETQYF. Complete variable domain (other parts from reference TRBV11-1 and TRBJ2-5): EAEVAQSPRYKITEKSQAVAFWCDPISGHATLYWYRQILGQGPELLVQFQDESVVDDSQLPKDRFSAERLKGVDSTLKIQPAELGDSAMYLCASSPGQGAIETQYFGPGTRLLVL.

This chain connects TRBV7-3 to TRBJ2-1, with 11 bases lining up with TRBD2. The junction had 7 bases not matched to a gene; V was cut back by 5 bases and J by 7 bases. The V gene's germline CDR1 is SGHTA and CDR2 FQGTGA. The CDR3 spans 15 residues. This CDR3 reads CASSAGTSGLNEQFF. CDR3 coding DNA: TGTGCCAGCAGCGCCGGGACTAGCGGACTTAATGAGCAGTTCTTC.

As concerns this clone: The conserved closing phenylalanine or tryptophan is absent in this CDR3, likely reflecting a read error. The chain carries TRBV19 and TRBJ1-1; possible D gene TRBD1, 5 bases. The germline V gene encodes CDR1 LNHDA and CDR2 SQIVND (reference sequence). Trimming stripped 6 bases from V and 1 base from J, with 12 bases between. The CDR3 spans 14 residues. CDR3 amino acids: CASRAGLSNTEAFL. CDR3 bases: TGTGCCAGTAGGGCGGGGCTCTCGAACACTGAAGCTTTCCTT.

This clone came up a few times. The gene calls are TRBV11-2 and TRBJ2-5; D ambiguous. In germline, CDR1 is SGHAT, CDR2 FQNNGV. CDR3 size: 13 residues. V lost 3 bases, J lost 4 bases, and 9 bases lay in between. For the CDR3, the DNA is TGTGCCAGCAGCTTTAGAATCGGAGAGACCCAGTACTTC. Translation: CASSFRIGETQYF.

The rearrangement links TRBV7-3 to TRBJ2-1; D is possibly TRBD1 (6 bases). This CDR3 spans 15 amino acids. Germline values: CDR1 SGHTA, CDR2 FQGTGA. Trimming removed 4 bases at V and 7 bases at J, with 17 bases between. The CDR3 nucleotides are TGTGCCAGCAGCTCATTTGGGGGCATTAAGAATGAGCAGTTCTTC. It yields the protein CASSSFGGIKNEQFF.

This chain links TRBV5-8 with TRBJ2-5; D gene ambiguous. The CDR3 consists of 15 residues. CDR1 is SGHTS and CDR2 is YDEGEE in the germline V gene. V dropped 0 bases and J dropped 8 bases, with 17 bases sitting between them. The CDR3 loop is CASSLGSAHRGTQYF. DNA of the CDR3: TGTGCCAGCAGCTTGGGGTCAGCTCATCGCGGCACCCAGTACTTC.

This clone was seen only once. The chain recombines TRBV6-1 with TRBJ1-5, with D possibly TRBD1 on 5 matching bases. V gave up 11 bases and J gave up 7 bases, with 24 bases separating them. The length of the CDR3 is 15 residues. Germline loops: CDR1 MNHNS, CDR2 SASEGT. CDR3 in DNA: TGTGCCGCCCGGACAAACGGACCTTTGGGACAGCCCCAGCATTTT. As protein: CAARTNGPLGQPQHF.

The V gene is TRBV13, the J gene TRBJ1-5; 8 bases line up with TRBD1. The CDR3 sequence is 19 residues long. Germline CDR1 is PRHDT and CDR2 is FYEKMQ (reference sequence). V dropped 4 bases and J dropped 0; count of bases not matched to a gene: 14. The CDR3: CASSSEGDRWSHSNQPQHF. CDR3 DNA sequence: TGTGCCAGCAGCTCCGAGGGGGACAGGTGGTCCCATAGCAATCAGCCCCAGCATTTT. The entire variable domain, with the rest obtained from reference TRBV13 and TRBJ1-5, is as follows: AAGVIQSPRHLIKEKRETATLKCYPIPRHDTVYWYQQGPGQDPQFLISFYEKMQSDKGSIPDRFSAQQFSDYHSELNMSSLELGDSALYFCASSSEGDRWSHSNQPQHFGDGTRLSIL.

This clone was seen a single time. V is TRBV5-1 and J is TRBJ2-7; TRBD1 is a possible D gene (6 bases). V shed 2 bases and J shed 3 bases, with 21 bases lying between them. This CDR3 is 17 amino acids long. Germline V lookup: CDR1 SGHRS, CDR2 YFSETQ. CDR3 residues: CASSFMTGVRGIYEQYF. In DNA, the CDR3 is TGCGCCAGCAGCTTTATGACAGGTGTAAGAGGGATCTACGAGCAGTACTTC.

Details on this clone: One end of the junction is discordant with germline, which a read error may explain. V and J are TRBV7-7 and TRBJ2-2, with a possible D match to TRBD1 (6 bases). This CDR3 contains 16 residues. Germline-derived CDR1 and CDR2 are SSHAT and FNYEAQ (reference sequence). CDR3 DNA: TGTGCTAGCAGCCCGAACAGGGCGGGTAACACCGGGGAGCTGTTTTTT. This encodes CASSPNRAGNTGELFF.

V and J are TRBV30 and TRBJ1-1; no firm D call. The germline CDR1 and CDR2 sequences are GTSNPN and SVGIG (reference sequence). V lost 4 bases and J 6 bases, leaving 18 bases between the germline ends. The CDR3 sequence is 14 residues long. The CDR3 is CAWKRIGMVAEAFF. CDR3 in DNA: TGTGCCTGGAAGAGGATCGGGATGGTCGCTGAAGCTTTCTTT.

The chain carries TRBV2 and TRBJ1-3; 7 bases align to TRBD1. Per germline, CDR1 SNHLY and CDR2 FYNNEI. Unmatched junction bases numbered 8, after V lost 6 bases and J lost 3 bases. The CDR3 covers 15 residues. CDR3 DNA: TGTGCCAGCAGCGTACTCGACAGGGTTGGAAACACCATATATTTT. Its protein is CASSVLDRVGNTIYF.

This clone turned up a few times. The chain couples TRBV5-1 to TRBJ2-3, with D maybe TRBD2 (6 bases). V lost 2 bases and J lost 0, with 13 bases in between. The CDR3 runs 16 residues. The V gene's germline CDR1 is SGHRS and CDR2 YFSETQ. CDR3 in amino acids: CASSLNSGISTDTQYF. The DNA of the CDR3 is TGCGCCAGCAGCTTAAATAGCGGAATCAGCACAGATACGCAGTATTTT.

This clone was seen a few times. This sequence joins TRBV27 and TRBJ1-5; a weak D match, TRBD1 (5 bases). Germline lookup yields CDR1 MNHEY and CDR2 SMNVEV (reference sequence). Trimming removed 0 bases from V and 0 bases from J, with 9 bases in between. The CDR3 consists of 16 residues. The CDR3 DNA reads as TGTGCCAGCAGTTTATCAGGGGCATTTAGCAATCAGCCCCAGCATTTT. Protein product: CASSLSGAFSNQPQHF.

This chain joins TRBV11-2 and TRBJ2-1, with D possibly matching TRBD2 (5 bases). Per the germline V gene, CDR1 is SGHAT and CDR2 is FQNNGV. The CDR3 totals 15 residues. The germline V and J ends were trimmed by 3 bases and 0 bases, with 9 bases remaining between them. The CDR3 loop is CASSLGVASYNEQFF. DNA for the CDR3: TGTGCCAGCAGCTTGGGAGTAGCCTCCTACAATGAGCAGTTCTTC.

V gene TRBV6-1 combines with J gene TRBJ2-1; TRBD2 aligns across 11 bases. V lost 2 bases to trimming and J lost 7 bases; unmatched junction nucleotides: 7. The CDR3 consists of 16 residues. Germline V gives CDR1 MNHNS, CDR2 SASEGT. This CDR3 is CASSEPTSGRRNEQFF. DNA for the CDR3: TGTGCCAGCAGTGAACCTACTAGCGGGAGAAGAAATGAGCAGTTCTTC.

J is TRBJ1-1 and V is TRBV30, with 8 bases identical to TRBD1. The V and J ends lost 4 bases and 0 bases, in that order; junction bases with no gene match: 10. Germline-derived CDR1 and CDR2 are GTSNPN and SVGIG (reference sequence). The CDR3 has 16 amino acids. In DNA, the CDR3 is TGTGCCTGGATACTCAGGGGGCTGGGGGTGAACACTGAAGCTTTCTTT. It specifies CAWILRGLGVNTEAFF.

This clone was recorded a few times. The rearrangement uses TRBV18 and TRBJ1-1; D is possibly TRBD1 (5 bases). Germline CDR1 and CDR2: KGHSH and LQKENI. V was trimmed by 6 bases and J by 3 bases, leaving 11 bases between them. The CDR3 length is 13 residues. CDR3 DNA: TGTGCCAGCTCCAGGGTAAGATACACTGAAGCTTTCTTT. Residues: CASSRVRYTEAFF.

This chain joins TRBV4-2 and TRBJ1-5; 7 positions match TRBD1. The V segment lost 4 bases and the J segment 4 bases; nucleotides outside the gene matches: 7. CDR1 and CDR2 (germline): LGHNA, YNFKEQ. The CDR3 is 15 amino acids. This chain's CDR3 is CASSPFRDSNQPQHF. The CDR3, as DNA: TGTGCCAGCAGCCCCTTCCGGGACAGTAATCAGCCCCAGCATTTT.

This rearrangement joins TRBV4-2 to TRBJ2-2, with D possibly matching TRBD1 (5 bases). The CDR3 sequence is 14 residues long. Trimming removed 0 bases at V and 5 bases at J, with 7 bases between. The germline V gene has CDR1 LGHNA and CDR2 YNFKEQ. Here the CDR3 reads CASSQERTTGELFF. The CDR3 bases are TGTGCCAGCAGCCAAGAGAGGACAACCGGGGAGCTGTTTTTT.

The J gene is TRBJ2-7, the V gene TRBV5-6, with TRBD1 as a possible D gene (6 bases). Germline V lookup: CDR1 SGHDT, CDR2 YYEEEE. This CDR3 region has 14 residues. V lost 4 bases and J lost 3, with 14 bases in between. DNA for the CDR3: TGTGCCAGCAGCCCGGGACAACCTTACTACGAGCAGTACTTC. It yields the protein CASSPGQPYYEQYF.

V and J are TRBV5-5 and TRBJ2-1, with D unresolved. Germline loops: CDR1 SGHKS, CDR2 YYEKEE (reference sequence). Trimming stripped 1 base from V and 7 bases from J, with 9 bases between. This CDR3 has 13 amino acids. The DNA for the CDR3 is TGTGCCAGCAGCTTGTATTCCGGTAATGAGCAGTTCTTC. Protein product: CASSLYSGNEQFF.

The chain has TRBV28 and TRBJ1-2; maybe TRBD1 (6 bases). CDR1 and CDR2 (germline): MDHEN, SYDVKM. CDR3 length: 13 amino acids. The V end lost 8 bases, the J end lost 8 bases, and 18 bases lay between the germline ends. The DNA for the CDR3 is TGTGCCAGCCTTCCGGACAGCCTACGCGGCTACACCTTC. It specifies CASLPDSLRGYTF.

The CDR3 is CASSYFQGGTDTQYF. For the CDR3, the DNA is TGTGCCAGCAGTTACTTCCAGGGGGGTACAGATACGCAGTATTTT. This chain joins TRBV5-8 and TRBJ2-3, with a tentative D call TRBD1 (7 bases). In germline, CDR1 is SGHTS, CDR2 YDEGEE. This CDR3 is 15 amino acids long. V was cut by 5 bases and J by 3 bases, with 16 bases left in between.

V usage is TRBV19 and J usage is TRBJ1-5; TRBD1 is a possible D gene (6 bases). The CDR3 totals 13 residues. Looked up from germline, CDR1 is LNHDA and CDR2 is SQIVND (reference sequence). V was cut by 7 bases and J by 8 bases, with 15 bases left in between. The CDR3 here is CASKDSPGEPQHF. In DNA form, the CDR3 reads TGTGCCAGTAAGGACAGTCCTGGGGAGCCCCAGCATTTT.

The chain employs TRBV7-2 and TRBJ2-7; possible D gene TRBD1, 5 bases. With 3 bases removed from V and 5 bases from J, the gap between germline ends came to 11 bases. Germline assignment: CDR1 SGHTA and CDR2 FQGNSA. The CDR3 is made up of 13 amino acids. CDR3 bases: TGTGCCAGCAGCTTGGGGCCTGGGGACGAGCAGTACTTC. Its translation: CASSLGPGDEQYF.

This rearrangement joins TRBV6-6 to TRBJ2-7; TRBD2 aligns across 11 bases. Germline CDR1 reads MNHNY; CDR2 reads SVGAGI (reference sequence). The V and J ends lost 6 bases and 8 bases, in that order; junction bases with no gene match: 12. This CDR3 has 15 residues. The CDR3 DNA sequence: TGTGCCAGCAGCTTTGGGAGCGGGACTAGCGGTAAGCAGTACTTC. Translating it yields CASSFGSGTSGKQYF.

The V call is TRBV6-5, the J call TRBJ2-3; D might be TRBD2 (5 bases). Germline assignment: CDR1 MNHEY and CDR2 SVGAGI. The CDR3 sequence is 14 residues long. The V gene lost 6 bases and the J gene lost 1 base, with 11 bases spanning the gap. Written as DNA, the CDR3 is TGTGCCAGCAGACTCCACGGGGGCACAGATACGCAGTATTTT. As protein: CASRLHGGTDTQYF.

The CDR3, as DNA: TGTGCCAGCAGTTTTTACAGGGGATATACTGAAGCTTTCTTT. It encodes CASSFYRGYTEAFF. This rearrangement joins TRBV28 to TRBJ1-1; 7 nucleotides line up with TRBD1. CDR3 length: 14 residues. Germline values: CDR1 MDHEN, CDR2 SYDVKM. V was pared by 3 bases and J by 5 bases, with 6 bases of the junction left unmatched. Filled out from reference TRBV28 and TRBJ1-1, the complete variable domain reads DVKVTQSSRYLVKRTGEKVFLECVQDMDHENMFWYRQDPGLGLRLIYFSYDVKMKEKGDIPEGYSVSREKKERFSLILESASTNQTSMYLCASSFYRGYTEAFFGQGTRLTVV.

The chain recombines TRBV18 with TRBJ1-1, with D perhaps TRBD1 (6 bases). V was shortened by 2 bases and J by 4 bases, with 14 bases between the two germline ends. This CDR3 has 15 amino acids. CDR1 and CDR2 (germline): KGHSH, LQKENI. The CDR3 is CASSPMGAEVTEAFF. The DNA of the CDR3 is TGTGCCAGCTCACCAATGGGGGCTGAGGTCACTGAAGCTTTCTTT.